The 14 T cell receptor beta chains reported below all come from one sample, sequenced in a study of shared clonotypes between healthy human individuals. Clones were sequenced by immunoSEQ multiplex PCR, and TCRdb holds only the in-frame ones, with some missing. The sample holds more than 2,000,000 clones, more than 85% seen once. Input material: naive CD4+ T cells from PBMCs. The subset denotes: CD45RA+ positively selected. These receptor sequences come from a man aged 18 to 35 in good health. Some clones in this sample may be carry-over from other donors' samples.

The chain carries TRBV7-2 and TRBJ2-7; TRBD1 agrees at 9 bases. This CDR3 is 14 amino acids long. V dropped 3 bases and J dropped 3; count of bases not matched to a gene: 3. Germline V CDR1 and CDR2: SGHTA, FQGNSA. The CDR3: CASSLDRGYYEQYF. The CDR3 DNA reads TGTGCCAGCAGCTTGGACAGGGGTTACTACGAGCAGTACTTC.

The CDR3 nucleotides read TGTGCCACCAGCAGAGGTGGGACAGGGCTGTTGACTGAAGCTTTCTTT. Its protein product is CATSRGGTGLLTEAFF. This rearrangement joins TRBV15 to TRBJ1-1; 9 bases agree with TRBD1. V lost 1 base and J lost 5; bases outside the gene matches: 8. The CDR3 is made up of 16 amino acids. The germline gives CDR1 LNHNV, CDR2 YYDKDF (reference sequence). The full variable domain, rest sourced from reference TRBV15 and TRBJ1-1, is DAMVIQNPRYQVTQFGKPVTLSCSQTLNHNVMYWYQQKSSQAPKLLFHYYDKDFNNEADTPDNFQSRRPNTSFCFLDIRSPGLGDTAMYLCATSRGGTGLLTEAFFGQGTRLTVV.

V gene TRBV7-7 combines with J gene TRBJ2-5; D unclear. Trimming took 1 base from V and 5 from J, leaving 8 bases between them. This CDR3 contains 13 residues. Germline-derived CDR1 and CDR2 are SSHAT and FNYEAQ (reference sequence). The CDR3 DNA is TGTGCCAGCAGCTTAGAGAGGAGCGAGACCCAGTACTTC. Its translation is CASSLERSETQYF.

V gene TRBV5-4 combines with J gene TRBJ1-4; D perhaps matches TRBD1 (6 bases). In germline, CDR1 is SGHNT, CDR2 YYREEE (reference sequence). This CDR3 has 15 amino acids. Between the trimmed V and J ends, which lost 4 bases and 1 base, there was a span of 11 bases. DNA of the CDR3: TGTGCCAGCAGCGTCGGACAGAAAACTAATGAAAAACTGTTTTTT. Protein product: CASSVGQKTNEKLFF.

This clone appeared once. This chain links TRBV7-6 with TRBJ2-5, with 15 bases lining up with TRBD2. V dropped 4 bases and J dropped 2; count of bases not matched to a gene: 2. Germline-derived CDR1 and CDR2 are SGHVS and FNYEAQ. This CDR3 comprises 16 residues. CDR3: CASSSGLAGGQETQYF. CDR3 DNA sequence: TGTGCCAGCAGCTCGGGACTAGCGGGAGGTCAAGAGACCCAGTACTTC.

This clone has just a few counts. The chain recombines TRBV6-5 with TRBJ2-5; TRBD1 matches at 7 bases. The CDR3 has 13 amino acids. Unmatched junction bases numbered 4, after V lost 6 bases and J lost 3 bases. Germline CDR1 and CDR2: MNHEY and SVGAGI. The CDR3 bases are TGTGCCAGCAGAAACAGGGGTAAAGAGACCCAGTACTTC. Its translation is CASRNRGKETQYF.

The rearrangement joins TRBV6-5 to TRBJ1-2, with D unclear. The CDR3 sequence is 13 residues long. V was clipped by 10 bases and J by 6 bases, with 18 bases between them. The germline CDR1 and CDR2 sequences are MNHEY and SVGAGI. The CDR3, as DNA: TGTGCCACCAAAATAACACGGGGTGATGGCTACACCTTC. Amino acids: CATKITRGDGYTF.

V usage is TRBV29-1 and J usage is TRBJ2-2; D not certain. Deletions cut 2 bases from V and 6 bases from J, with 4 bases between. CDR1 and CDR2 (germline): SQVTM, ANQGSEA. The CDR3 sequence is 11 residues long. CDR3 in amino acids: CSVERAGELFF. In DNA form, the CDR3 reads TGCAGCGTTGAAAGGGCCGGGGAGCTGTTTTTT.

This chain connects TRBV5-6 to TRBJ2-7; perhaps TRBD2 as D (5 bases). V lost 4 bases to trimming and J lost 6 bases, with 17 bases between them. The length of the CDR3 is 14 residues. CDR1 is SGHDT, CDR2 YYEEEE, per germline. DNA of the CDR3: TGTGCCAGCAGCAGTCTCTCTCGGGAAGCCGAGCAGTACTTC. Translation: CASSSLSREAEQYF. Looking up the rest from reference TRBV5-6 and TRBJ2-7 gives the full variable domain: DAGVTQSPTHLIKTRGQQVTLRCSPKSGHDTVSWYQQALGQGPQFIFQYYEEEERQRGNFPDRFSGHQFPNYSSELNVNALLLGDSALYLCASSSLSREAEQYFGPGTRLTVT.

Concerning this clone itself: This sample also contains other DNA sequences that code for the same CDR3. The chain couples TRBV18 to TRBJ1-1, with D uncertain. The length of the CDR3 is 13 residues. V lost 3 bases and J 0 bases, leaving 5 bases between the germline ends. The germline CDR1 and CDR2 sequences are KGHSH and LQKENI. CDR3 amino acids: CASSPVVNTEAFF. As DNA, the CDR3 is TGTGCCAGCTCACCTGTAGTGAACACTGAAGCTTTCTTT.

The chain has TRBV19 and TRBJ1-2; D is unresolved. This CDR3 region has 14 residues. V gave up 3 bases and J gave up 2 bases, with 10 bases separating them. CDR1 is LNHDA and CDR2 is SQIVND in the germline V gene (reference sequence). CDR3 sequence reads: CASSIWARNYGYTF. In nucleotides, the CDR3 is TGTGCCAGTAGTATCTGGGCCCGGAACTATGGCTACACCTTC.

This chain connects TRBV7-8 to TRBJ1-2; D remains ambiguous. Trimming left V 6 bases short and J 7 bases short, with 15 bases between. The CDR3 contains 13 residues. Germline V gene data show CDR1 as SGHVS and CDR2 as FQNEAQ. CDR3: CASSPTLGSGYTF. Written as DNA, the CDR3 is TGTGCCAGCAGTCCCACCCTCGGTAGTGGCTACACCTTC.

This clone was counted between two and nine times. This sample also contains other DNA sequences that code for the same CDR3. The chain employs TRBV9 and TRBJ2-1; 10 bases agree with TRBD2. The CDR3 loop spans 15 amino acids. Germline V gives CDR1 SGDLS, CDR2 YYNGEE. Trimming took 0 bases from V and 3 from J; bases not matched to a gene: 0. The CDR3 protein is CASSVASGGYNEQFF. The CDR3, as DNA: TGTGCCAGCAGCGTAGCTAGCGGGGGCTACAATGAGCAGTTCTTC. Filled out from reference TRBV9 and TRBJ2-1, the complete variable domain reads DSGVTQTPKHLITATGQRVTLRCSPRSGDLSVYWYQQSLDQGLQFLIQYYNGEERAKGNILERFSAQQFPDLHSELNLSSLELGDSALYFCASSVASGGYNEQFFGPGTRLTVL.

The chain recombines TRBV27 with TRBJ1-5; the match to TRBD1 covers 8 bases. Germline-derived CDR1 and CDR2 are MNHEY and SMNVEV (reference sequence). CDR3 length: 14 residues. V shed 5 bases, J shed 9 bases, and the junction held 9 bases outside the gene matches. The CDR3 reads CASSVQQGDGPQHF. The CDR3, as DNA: TGTGCCAGCAGTGTACAACAGGGGGATGGGCCCCAGCATTTT.